Below, 21 T cell receptor beta chains from the same sample are listed, as sequenced in a study of control samples from healthy donors and cancer patients. Assay: immunoSEQ multiplex PCR; the TCRdb copy retains only in-frame clones and omits some. There are about 120,000 clones in the sample; approximately 94% occur only once, and 3.6% lies in the top ten. The specimen sequenced was blood. The receptor set was obtained from a man between 25 and 39 years old in good health.

There are a few counts of this clone. The gene calls are TRBV7-2 and TRBJ2-7; possible D gene TRBD2, 5 bases. Germline CDR1 and CDR2: SGHTA and FQGNSA. Trimming removed 1 base from V and 0 bases from J, with 7 bases in between. The CDR3 runs to 14 residues. CDR3 in DNA: TGTGCCAGCAGCTTAGTTGGGAGCTCCTACGAGCAGTACTTC. This translates into CASSLVGSSYEQYF.

The chain recombines TRBV28 with TRBJ2-2; D is undetermined. The V end was cut by 2 bases, the J end by 4 bases, with 8 bases between. Germline V gene lookup returns CDR1 MDHEN and CDR2 SYDVKM. CDR3 size: 14 residues. CDR3 sequence reads: CASSLGWVTGELFF. CDR3 DNA: TGTGCCAGCAGTTTAGGCTGGGTCACCGGGGAGCTGTTTTTT.

The chain is built from TRBV5-6 and TRBJ2-5; D is possibly TRBD1 (5 bases). V was pared by 2 bases and J by 5 bases, with 16 bases between. In germline, CDR1 is SGHDT, CDR2 YYEEEE. This CDR3 has 15 residues. The CDR3 protein is CASSLRVPYRETQYF. CDR3 DNA sequence: TGTGCCAGCAGCTTACGAGTCCCCTACAGGGAGACCCAGTACTTC.

The chain recombines TRBV6-5 with TRBJ2-5; possibly TRBD2 for D (5 bases). The CDR3 consists of 16 residues. Germline CDR1 reads MNHEY; CDR2 reads SVGAGI. V dropped 0 bases and J dropped 4 bases, with 15 bases sitting between them. The CDR3: CASSYSQPGSGETQYF. CDR3 coding DNA: TGTGCCAGCAGTTACTCTCAACCGGGGTCGGGAGAGACCCAGTACTTC.

The chain combines TRBV13 with TRBJ2-3; D unclear. There are 13 residues in the CDR3. CDR1 and CDR2 (germline): PRHDT, FYEKMQ (reference sequence). The V and J ends lost 4 bases and 5 bases respectively, with 10 bases between them. The CDR3 sequence is CASSYPPQDTQYF. In DNA form, the CDR3 reads TGTGCCAGCAGCTACCCCCCCCAAGATACGCAGTATTTT. The whole variable domain, filled in from reference TRBV13 and TRBJ2-3, reads AAGVIQSPRHLIKEKRETATLKCYPIPRHDTVYWYQQGPGQDPQFLISFYEKMQSDKGSIPDRFSAQQFSDYHSELNMSSLELGDSALYFCASSYPPQDTQYFGPGTRLTVL.

The V and J genes are TRBV7-9 and TRBJ2-7; TRBD1 matches 10 bases. The CDR3 runs 14 residues. Per the germline V gene, CDR1 is SEHNR and CDR2 is FQNEAQ (reference sequence). With 5 bases clipped from V and 3 bases from J, the junction kept 4 bases outside the gene matches. For the CDR3, the DNA is TGTGCCAGCAGCACGGGACAGGGGATCTACGAGCAGTACTTC. Its translation is CASSTGQGIYEQYF. Based on the CDR3 plus reference TRBV7-9 and TRBJ2-7, the full variable domain is DTGVSQNPRHKITKRGQNVTFRCDPISEHNRLYWYRQTLGQGPEFLTYFQNEAQLEKSRLLSDRFSAERPKGSFSTLEIQRTEQGDSAMYLCASSTGQGIYEQYFGPGTRLTVT.

The chain recombines TRBV6-6 with TRBJ1-6, with D possibly being TRBD1 (5 bases). The CDR3 is made up of 16 amino acids. Trimming pared 5 bases from V and 9 bases from J, leaving 20 bases between. Germline CDR1 reads MNHNY; CDR2 reads SVGAGI (reference sequence). The CDR3 spells CASSPRWRDGISPLHF. The CDR3 DNA reads TGTGCCAGCAGTCCCCGGTGGAGGGACGGAATTTCACCCCTCCACTTT.

This clone occurred once. The chain combines TRBV9 with TRBJ2-7, with 7 bases aligning to TRBD2. The CDR3 sequence is 15 residues long. Germline trimming cut 3 bases from V and 4 bases from J; bases unmatched to any gene: 10. CDR1 is SGDLS, CDR2 YYNGEE, per germline. CDR3 in amino acids: CASSETGGGGYEQYF. The CDR3 DNA is TGTGCCAGCAGCGAAACGGGAGGAGGTGGGTACGAGCAGTACTTC.

The table lists this clone with a count of one. This chain uses TRBV4-3 with TRBJ1-1; D ambiguous. The CDR3 has 15 amino acids. Per germline, CDR1 LGHNA and CDR2 YSLEER. V was clipped by 4 bases and J by 1 base, with 13 bases between them. The CDR3 spells CASSLGVWRNTEAFF. In nucleotides, the CDR3 is TGCGCCAGCAGCCTAGGCGTTTGGCGGAACACTGAAGCTTTCTTT.

The chain joins TRBV18 to TRBJ2-5; TRBD2 is a possible D gene (5 bases). V shed 3 bases and J shed 2 bases, with 7 bases lying between them. There are 13 residues in the CDR3. Germline V gene lookup returns CDR1 KGHSH and CDR2 LQKENI. In DNA, the CDR3 is TGTGCCAGCTCACCCGGGGATCAAGAGACCCAGTACTTC. As protein: CASSPGDQETQYF.

This clone was counted once. Germline and junction disagree at one end, which may indicate a read error. CDR3 bases: TGTACCAGCAGCGTAGGGAACCAGATGAACACTGAAGCTTTCTTT. Translating gives CTSSVGNQMNTEAFF. This chain joins TRBV9 and TRBJ1-1; no definite D call. Germline V gene data show CDR1 as SGDLS and CDR2 as YYNGEE. CDR3 length: 15 amino acids.

The gene calls are TRBV9 and TRBJ1-6; 7 bases agree with TRBD1. V lost 4 bases and J lost 8; bases outside the gene matches: 9. The CDR3 has 15 amino acids. Germline CDR1 reads SGDLS; CDR2 reads YYNGEE. In DNA, the CDR3 is TGTGCCAGCAGCTTCCGGGACAGCGTCGATTCACCCCTCCACTTT. As protein: CASSFRDSVDSPLHF.

The rearrangement joins TRBV7-2 to TRBJ2-1; 10 bases map to TRBD2. After removal of 5 bases from V and 5 bases from J, the junction contained 3 bases not matched to a gene. The CDR3 consists of 14 residues. Germline V CDR1 and CDR2: SGHTA, FQGNSA. CDR3 sequence (DNA): TGTGCCAGCAGCGTCACTAGCGGGAACAATGAGCAGTTCTTC. It translates to CASSVTSGNNEQFF.

This chain connects TRBV23-1 to TRBJ2-2; 9 bases are a match to TRBD1. TRBV23-1 is noted as an ORF with a role that remains uncertain. This CDR3 contains 19 residues. V lost 3 bases, J lost 3 bases, and 14 bases stayed unmatched. The DNA for the CDR3 is TGCGCCAGCAGTCATCCGGGACAGGGAGAGCCTCGTTACACCGGGGAGCTGTTTTTT. Protein product: CASSHPGQGEPRYTGELFF.

This rearrangement joins TRBV9 to TRBJ1-4, with D tentatively TRBD1 (6 bases). The V end lost 3 bases, the J end lost 5 bases, and 14 bases lay between the germline ends. CDR1 is SGDLS, CDR2 YYNGEE, per germline. The CDR3 runs to 15 residues. The CDR3 DNA is TGTGCCAGCAGCGGCTCTAGGGGGGGCAATGAAAAACTGTTTTTT. This translates into CASSGSRGGNEKLFF.

V usage is TRBV28 and J usage is TRBJ2-3; TRBD2 matches at 9 bases. The junction had 14 bases not matched to a gene; V was cut back by 2 bases and J by 8 bases. The germline V gene encodes CDR1 MDHEN and CDR2 SYDVKM. There are 17 residues in the CDR3. CDR3 region: CASSLSSGGSFGATQYF. As DNA, the CDR3 is TGTGCCAGCAGTTTAAGTAGCGGGGGCTCATTCGGGGCTACGCAGTATTTT.

The chain links TRBV7-9 to TRBJ2-2, with D perhaps given as TRBD1 or TRBD2 (5 bases each). V dropped 6 bases and J dropped 5 bases, with 16 bases sitting between them. Germline assignment: CDR1 SEHNR and CDR2 FQNEAQ (reference sequence). This CDR3 region has 15 residues. This CDR3 reads CASSYTGARTGELFF. CDR3 nucleotides: TGTGCCAGCAGTTATACCGGGGCGAGGACCGGGGAGCTGTTTTTT.

V is TRBV6-2 or TRBV6-3 and J is TRBJ2-7; D ambiguous. This CDR3 spans 14 amino acids. Trimming cost V 6 bases and J 0 bases, with 12 bases left between them. Germline CDR1 is MNHEY and CDR2 is SVGEGT. CDR3 region: CASSPYSSSYEQYF. In DNA, the CDR3 is TGTGCCAGCAGCCCATACAGCAGCTCCTACGAGCAGTACTTC.

The chain carries TRBV18 and TRBJ1-1; the match to TRBD1 covers 7 bases. The CDR3 loop spans 15 amino acids. V dropped 0 bases and J dropped 4; count of bases not matched to a gene: 5. Germline CDR1 and CDR2: KGHSH and LQKENI. CDR3 sequence reads: CASSPPQGGSTEAFF. CDR3 sequence (DNA): TGTGCCAGCTCACCACCTCAGGGGGGGAGCACTGAAGCTTTCTTT.

This rearrangement joins TRBV28 to TRBJ2-1; D ambiguous. The length of the CDR3 is 12 residues. Germline CDR1 reads MDHEN; CDR2 reads SYDVKM. Trimming shortened V by 6 bases and J by 5 bases, and 8 bases separated the two germline ends. DNA of the CDR3: TGTGCCAGCAGGGGCTGGGACAATGAGCAGTTCTTC. As protein: CASRGWDNEQFF.

The J gene is TRBJ1-1, the V gene TRBV2; D may be TRBD1 (6 bases). The CDR3 totals 16 residues. CDR1 and CDR2 (germline): SNHLY, FYNNEI. Trimming stripped 6 bases from V and 3 bases from J, with 20 bases between. CDR3 DNA sequence: TGTGCCAGCAGCGTCGCTTACTTAGGGGGGGACACTGAAGCTTTCTTT. Translated: CASSVAYLGGDTEAFF.